Detailed here is one T cell receptor (beta chain). The antigen remains unidentified. From germline, CDR1 is SGHRS and CDR2 YFSETQ. With 3 bases removed from V and 5 bases from J, the gap between germline ends came to 14 bases. The CDR3 is made up of 14 amino acids. The data stem from a study of memory CD4+ T cells and cytomegalovirus serostatus. Authors' processing steps: Out-of-frame sequences were removed, leaving 2 million to 2.5 million distinct TCRbeta sequences. Sequencing used immunoSEQ multiplex PCR; TCRdb keeps in-frame clones, though not all of them. The V and J calls and clone size come from that table; D and trimming were worked out from the DNA. The sample records about 56,000 clones, about 81% being singletons. The sort gate was single viable CD3+CD4+CD8-CD45RO+ cells for memory CD4+ T cells. CD4+ T cells were isolated by positive magnetic selection. Study-wide results and caveats: Repertoires predicted CMV serostatus with median bootstrapped AUC of approximately 0.95.

Sequencing was done on a sample of memory CD4+ T cells from blood. The clonotype was recovered from an adult in good health and CMV-seronegative. V usage is TRBV5-1 and J usage is TRBJ2-5, with a weak D call TRBD1 (7 bases). The CDR3 nucleotides are TGCGCCAGCAGCTCTTCGACAGGGAGGGAGACCCAGTACTTC. As protein: CASSSSTGRETQYF.